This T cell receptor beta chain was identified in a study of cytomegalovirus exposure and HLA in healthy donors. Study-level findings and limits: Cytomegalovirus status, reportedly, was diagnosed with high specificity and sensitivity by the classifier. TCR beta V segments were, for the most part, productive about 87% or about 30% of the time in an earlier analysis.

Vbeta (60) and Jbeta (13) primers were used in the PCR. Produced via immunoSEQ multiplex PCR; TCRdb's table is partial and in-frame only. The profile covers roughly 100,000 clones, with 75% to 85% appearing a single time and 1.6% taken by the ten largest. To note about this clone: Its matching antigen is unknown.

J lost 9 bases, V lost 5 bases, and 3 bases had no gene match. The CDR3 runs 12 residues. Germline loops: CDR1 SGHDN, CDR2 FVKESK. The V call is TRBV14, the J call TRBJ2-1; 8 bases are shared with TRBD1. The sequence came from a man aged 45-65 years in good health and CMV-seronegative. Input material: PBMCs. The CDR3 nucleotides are TGTGCCAGCAGCGAACAGGGGGTTGAGCAGTTCTTC. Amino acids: CASSEQGVEQFF.